One sample yielded the 12 T cell receptor beta chains listed below, sequenced in a study of T-cell reconstitution after alpha-beta-depleted transplantation in children. The library targeted TCRbeta and was prepared with unique molecular identifiers. One entry per CDR3 protein, called by TCRdb with MiXCR from the PCR reads. In the table there are roughly 400,000 distinct CDR3 sequences, 20% of which are singletons. The material was PBMCs from the stem cell graft donor, obtained from the stem cell graft. Receptors originate from a human donor who donated a stem cell graft to a child with acute myeloid leukemia.

There are many counts of this clonotype. The V gene is TRBV6-2 or TRBV6-3, the J gene TRBJ2-3; TRBD2 matches at 8 bases. The V and J ends lost 6 bases and 4 bases, in that order; junction bases with no gene match: 15. The CDR3 covers 17 residues. In germline, CDR1 is MNHEY, CDR2 SVGEGT. CDR3 sequence: CASRPRGSGMSADTQYF. The CDR3 nucleotides are TGTGCCAGCAGACCCCGAGGTAGCGGGATGTCAGCAGATACGCAGTATTTT.

The CDR3 sequence: CSFNGGVTEAFF. Written as DNA, the CDR3 is TGCAGTTTTAATGGGGGCGTCACTGAAGCTTTCTTT. The rearrangement links TRBV20-1 to TRBJ1-1, with D tentatively TRBD1 (6 bases). Deletions cut 8 bases from V and 4 bases from J, with 14 bases between. Germline V gene data show CDR1 as DFQATT and CDR2 as SNEGSKA (reference sequence). CDR3 length: 12 residues.

The chain has TRBV5-1 and TRBJ2-7; TRBD1 or TRBD2 may be the D gene (6 bases each). Trimming pared 7 bases from V and 1 base from J, leaving 18 bases between. The germline V gene encodes CDR1 SGHRS and CDR2 YFSETQ. The length of the CDR3 is 15 residues. CDR3 residues: CASQLGGTGSYEQYF. CDR3 bases: TGCGCCAGCCAGCTAGGGGGGACTGGATCCTACGAGCAGTACTTC.

The V and J genes are TRBV5-1 and TRBJ2-2, with TRBD2 as a possible D gene (5 bases). V was cut by 5 bases and J by 3 bases, with 14 bases left in between. This CDR3 has 15 residues. From germline, CDR1 is SGHRS and CDR2 YFSETQ. The CDR3 DNA sequence: TGCGCCAGCAGGGAGGAATCGGGTGACACCGGGGAGCTGTTTTTT. Protein: CASREESGDTGELFF. Full variable domain (remainder filled in from reference TRBV5-1 and TRBJ2-2): KAGVTQTPRYLIKTRGQQVTLSCSPISGHRSVSWYQQTPGQGLQFLFEYFSETQRNKGNFPGRFSGRQFSNSRSEMNVSTLELGDSALYLCASREESGDTGELFFGEGSRLTVL.

Ten or more counts support this clonotype. V usage is TRBV29-1 and J usage is TRBJ2-7, with 7 bases matching TRBD1. This CDR3 is 14 amino acids long. The germline gives CDR1 SQVTM, CDR2 ANQGSEA. Trimming at V came to 5 bases and at J to 2 bases, leaving 9 bases not matched to a gene. The CDR3 spells CSVISGDRAYEQYF. The CDR3 nucleotides read TGCAGCGTTATTTCAGGGGACAGAGCCTACGAGCAGTACTTC.

The gene calls are TRBV28 and TRBJ2-5, with D unclear. CDR1 and CDR2 (germline): MDHEN, SYDVKM. This CDR3 region has 14 residues. V shed 3 bases and J shed 0 bases, with 8 bases lying between them. This CDR3 reads CASSLARHQETQYF. The DNA for the CDR3 is TGTGCCAGCAGTTTGGCTCGACACCAAGAGACCCAGTACTTC.

This clonotype was found many times. The J gene is TRBJ2-1, the V gene TRBV29-1, with D possibly being TRBD2 (6 bases). This CDR3 is 13 amino acids long. In germline, CDR1 is SQVTM, CDR2 ANQGSEA. Trimming took off 3 bases at V and 3 bases at J, with 9 bases between the two ends. The CDR3 loop reads CSVDGDFYNEQFF. In nucleotides, the CDR3 is TGCAGCGTTGACGGGGACTTCTACAATGAGCAGTTCTTC.

The table lists this clonotype with a few counts. The rearrangement joins TRBV2 to TRBJ2-7, with 9 bases fitting TRBD2. The CDR3 has 14 residues. Germline CDR1 SNHLY, CDR2 FYNNEI. V gave up 4 bases and J gave up 3 bases; unmatched junction bases: 4. CDR3 sequence (DNA): TGTGCCAGCAGTGGCCTAGCGGGAATCTACGAGCAGTACTTC. Translation: CASSGLAGIYEQYF.

This clonotype has only a few counts. The chain employs TRBV18 and TRBJ2-3; D gene ambiguous. CDR3 length equals 13 residues. Looked up from germline, CDR1 is KGHSH and CDR2 is LQKENI. V lost 3 bases to trimming and J lost 4 bases, with 8 bases between them. This CDR3 is CASSPAASDTQYF. In nucleotides, the CDR3 is TGTGCCAGCTCACCGGCCGCGTCAGATACGCAGTATTTT.

Only a few counts were recorded for this clonotype. This chain links TRBV15 with TRBJ2-1; no definite D call. Germline CDR1 is LNHNV and CDR2 is YYDKDF (reference sequence). Between the trimmed V and J ends, which lost 3 bases and 8 bases, there was a span of 20 bases. The CDR3 spans 16 residues. The CDR3 loop reads CATSRNTPNLGHEQFF. DNA of the CDR3: TGTGCCACCAGCAGGAACACCCCAAATTTGGGCCATGAGCAGTTCTTC.

This clonotype has ten or more counts. V gene TRBV29-1 combines with J gene TRBJ2-3, with 7 bases that match TRBD1. The germline gives CDR1 SQVTM, CDR2 ANQGSEA. V shed 6 bases and J 6 bases; nucleotides not matched to a gene: 9. The CDR3 loop spans 13 amino acids. Here the CDR3 reads CSVRKGGGDTQYF. CDR3 bases: TGCAGCGTCCGGAAAGGGGGCGGGGATACGCAGTATTTT.

This clonotype was observed at least ten times. V and J are TRBV12-3 or TRBV12-4 and TRBJ2-3, with a possible D match to TRBD1 (5 bases). There are 15 residues in the CDR3. Trimming stripped 4 bases from V and 3 bases from J, with 14 bases between. The CDR3 loop is CASSYRTGATDTQYF. In nucleotides, the CDR3 is TGTGCCAGCAGTTACCGTACAGGAGCAACAGATACGCAGTATTTT.